This record covers a single T cell receptor (beta chain). The table lists this clonotype with many counts. Its antigen has not been determined. No base quality values were provided; no much bigger clone lies one nucleotide off. This sample is drawn from a study of T cells in Graves' hyperthyroidism and ophthalmopathy (dated by TCRdb to about 2019). Describing the broader study: Peripheral blood samples were taken at initial diagnosis, before any treatment was given. TCR V-J signatures able to tell the groups apart were searched for in a discovery cohort of more than 90 patients, of whom more than 40 had Graves' ophthalmopathy and about 60 had stable Graves' hyperthyroidism. An independent validation cohort of under 20 hyperthyroidism patients and approximately 16 patients who later progressed to ophthalmopathy tested prospective prediction of ophthalmopathy. The 95 to 100 discovery patients were randomly divided into training and test sets at a 7:3 ratio. The study also compared thyroid tissue and blood T-cell repertoires from about six Graves' hyperthyroidism patients. After blood sampling, hyperthyroidism patients were treated with methimazole at a starting dose of 30 mg daily, and ophthalmopathy patients were treated with high-dose intravenous methylprednisolone. TCR Vbeta CDR3 sequencing of around 130 peripheral blood samples (43 ophthalmopathy, roughly 72 hyperthyroidism and some 17 progressor patients) is reported in the paper. Overall study outcomes, separate from this receptor: In validation, progression to ophthalmopathy was predicted by the model with more than 65% sensitivity and roughly 72% specificity, a median of approximately 6.5 months before onset. Ophthalmopathy was separated from stable hyperthyroidism by a 13 V-J signature model, with about 86% sensitivity and about 81% specificity obtained in cross-validation and 80%/75% obtained in testing. Sample size was not statistically predetermined, and blinding of investigators to group allocation was not performed. Most expanded thyroid clonotypes (frequency above 0.001) were also detected in blood, a finding suggesting that blood repertoires may reflect thyroid immune responses.

Ophthalmopathy patients had moderately to severely active disease, with a Clinical Activity Score of 3 or more, a NOSPECS grade of 4 or more, and a disease duration of less than 3 months. Patients with uncontrolled infections, other autoimmune diseases, pregnancy or lactation were excluded. Diagnoses were established on the basis of clinical symptoms, serum thyroxine and TRAb, thyroid ultrasound, and orbital computed tomography. Ficoll-Paque density gradient centrifugation was used to isolate PBMCs from approximately 10 ml of fresh peripheral blood. Total RNA was extracted with Trizol reagent, and quality was checked on an Agilent 2100 Bioanalyzer. Amplification of TCR beta CDR3 regions was carried out from RNA transcripts. The TCR CDR3 was subjected to a first round of RT-PCR using the HTBI primer set and the Qiagen OneStep RT-PCR kit. Libraries were constructed in a second round of multiplex PCR, after which size selection and purification were performed. The libraries were sequenced on an Illumina HiSeq2000 using paired-end 100 bp reads. The paper's data handling went like this. SOAPnuke was used to process the raw data, throwing out any read that contained adapters or uncalled bases, had a mean Phred below 15, or lacked an exact constant-primer or identifier match. High-quality paired reads were merged with COPE v1.2.5, and unique nucleotide sequences were defined as clonotypes. Clonotypes were aligned to IMGT TRBV, TRBD and TRBJ reference segments using MiTCR v1.1. Only V-J combinations with frequency above 0.0001, covering 98% to 99.2% of repertoires, were analysed. A TCS score was defined as the ratio of F50 (clonal expansion) to E x V (chaos), with BLOSUM62-based TCRdist applied between CDR3 peptides within each V-J. Welch's t-statistics and random forest reduced around 510 V-J features to 13, which were used in a naive Bayes classifier (R e1071). TCRdb redid the processing of the public reads, applying fastp at Q25 and MiXCR, and retained in-frame beta chains. Rows with one shared CDR3 protein collapse into an entry with the most common genes and DNA. The V and J calls and clone size are TCRdb's, not the authors'. This sample holds roughly 520,000 distinct CDR3 sequences; around 22% were observed only once. Approximately 10% of the sample belongs to the ten largest clones.

The origin of this receptor is a woman aged 25 to 39 with Graves' ophthalmopathy. The sequenced sample consisted of blood.

The CDR3 amino acid sequence is: CASRRVRNTEAFF. The DNA sequence reads TGTGCCAGTAGGCGCGTTAGAAACACTGAAGCTTTCTTT. The sequence links TRBV19 to TRBJ1-1; confidence is insufficient to name the D gene. From its cysteine to its phenylalanine, the CDR3 spans 13 amino acids. Only the CDR3 region is kept as DNA, spanning 39 bases read in frame from base 1. In the germline V gene (reference sequence), CDR1 corresponds to LNHDA and CDR2 to SQIVND. V and J lose 6 bases and 2 bases, and a span of 10 bases separates them.